These 27 T cell receptor beta chains share one sample of origin, sequenced in a study of OX40 agonist ivuxolimab in advanced cancers. The repertoire was sequenced with immunoSEQ multiplex PCR; TCRdb's copy has only in-frame clones and lacks some. The table shows around 18,000 clones, with around 70% occurring only once. The sequences come from CD4+ or CD8+ T cells sorted from blood, collected in a trial of the OX40 agonist ivuxolimab. Receptors originate from an adult with an advanced solid tumor such as melanoma, head and neck, liver or kidney cancer.

The chain recombines TRBV19 with TRBJ2-7; D is possibly TRBD1 (6 bases). Per germline, CDR1 LNHDA and CDR2 SQIVND (reference sequence). V was pared by 6 bases and J by 3 bases, with 12 bases between. This CDR3 region has 13 residues. The CDR3 is CASRHRVDYEQYF. As DNA, the CDR3 is TGTGCCAGTAGGCACAGGGTGGACTACGAGCAGTACTTC.

This clone showed up just once. The chain couples TRBV11-2 to TRBJ2-2; D is unclear. Germline CDR1 reads SGHAT; CDR2 reads FQNNGV. V was trimmed by 2 bases and J by 8 bases, leaving 6 bases between them. The CDR3 covers 12 residues. CDR3 coding DNA: TGTGCCAGCAGCTTATCCAGAGGGGAGCTGTTTTTT. Translated, it gives CASSLSRGELFF.

By proportion, this clone is medium-sized (0.01 to 0.1%). The gene calls are TRBV6-6 and TRBJ1-5, with TRBD1 identical over 7 bases. The J segment lost 7 bases and the V segment lost 2 bases, leaving 11 bases of the junction unmatched. The CDR3 has 16 residues. Germline CDR1 reads MNHNY; CDR2 reads SVGAGI (reference sequence). CDR3 in DNA: TGTGCCAGCAGTTACCTGCCGGGCAGGGGGGACCAGCCCCAGCATTTT. This gives the protein CASSYLPGRGDQPQHF.

This chain joins TRBV7-2 and TRBJ2-1, with D unclear. The CDR3 length is 12 residues. Germline assignment: CDR1 SGHTA and CDR2 FQGNSA. The V end lost 7 bases, the J end lost 0 bases, and 4 bases lay between the germline ends. For the CDR3, the DNA is TGTGCCAGCACAAGCTCCTACAATGAGCAGTTCTTC. It codes for CASTSSYNEQFF.

The chain is built from TRBV19 and TRBJ2-1, with 7 bases matching TRBD2. Germline V gene lookup returns CDR1 LNHDA and CDR2 SQIVND (reference sequence). The trim removed 5 bases at V and 3 bases at J, leaving 7 bases unmatched. The length of the CDR3 is 15 residues. DNA for the CDR3: TGTGCCAGTAGTTGGGGGGAGGGCCTCTACAATGAGCAGTTCTTC. This codes for CASSWGEGLYNEQFF.

This chain connects TRBV11-2 to TRBJ2-5; tentative D call: TRBD2 (6 bases). Between the trimmed V and J ends, which lost 2 bases and 0 bases, there was a span of 10 bases. The CDR3 loop spans 15 amino acids. Germline V CDR1 and CDR2: SGHAT, FQNNGV. DNA for the CDR3: TGTGCCAGCAGCTTATGGGGCGGGAACCAAGAGACCCAGTACTTC. Its translation: CASSLWGGNQETQYF.

The gene calls are TRBV5-6 and TRBJ2-4, with D perhaps being TRBD1 or TRBD2 (5 bases each). Trimming pared 5 bases from V and 0 bases from J, leaving 9 bases between. This CDR3 contains 14 residues. Germline-derived CDR1 and CDR2 are SGHDT and YYEEEE. The CDR3, as DNA: TGTGCCAGCAGTACCGGGACAGCCAAAAACATTCAGTACTTC. This sequence encodes CASSTGTAKNIQYF.

This chain connects TRBV19 to TRBJ2-7; a possible D gene is TRBD2 (5 bases). The CDR3 loop spans 15 amino acids. The germline V and J ends were trimmed by 1 base and 1 base, with 11 bases remaining between them. Germline CDR1 and CDR2: LNHDA and SQIVND (reference sequence). The CDR3: CASSIGVERSYEQYF. The DNA for the CDR3 is TGTGCCAGTAGTATAGGAGTGGAGCGGTCCTACGAGCAGTACTTC.

This clone was picked up a small number of times. The V gene is TRBV5-1, the J gene TRBJ1-3; possible D gene TRBD1, 5 bases. V lost 0 bases, J lost 4 bases, and 11 bases lay in between. This CDR3 region has 15 residues. CDR1 and CDR2 (germline): SGHRS, YFSETQ. CDR3: CASSLEGQVGNTIYF. Here the CDR3 DNA reads TGCGCCAGCAGCTTGGAGGGGCAGGTCGGAAACACCATATATTTT.

Concerning this clone: It may be a read error: a sequence one base away is much more abundant. The chain has TRBV27 and TRBJ2-5; TRBD2 aligns across 7 bases. The CDR3 covers 17 residues. Germline assignment: CDR1 MNHEY and CDR2 SMNVEV (reference sequence). CDR3: CVSSSISQGRDKETQYF. CDR3 in DNA: TGTGTCAGCAGTTCCATATCCCAAGGGAGGGATAAAGAGACCCAGTACTTC.

This rearrangement joins TRBV11-2 to TRBJ2-3, with 8 bases fitting TRBD2. CDR1 SGHAT and CDR2 FQNNGV come from the germline V gene. The CDR3 loop spans 15 amino acids. V trimming: 5 bases; J trimming: 10 bases; junction bases outside the gene matches: 14. The CDR3 is CASSRWVVPGGAQYF. The CDR3 nucleotides are TGTGCCAGCAGCCGATGGGTGGTACCGGGAGGGGCGCAGTATTTT.

The chain links TRBV29-1 to TRBJ2-3; D ambiguous. This CDR3 is built from 11 residues. The germline gives CDR1 SQVTM, CDR2 ANQGSEA. The V end lost 4 bases, the J end lost 1 base, and 3 bases lay between the germline ends. This CDR3 reads CSVGGTDTQYF. Written as DNA, the CDR3 is TGCAGCGTTGGGGGCACAGATACGCAGTATTTT.

The rearrangement uses TRBV21-1 and TRBJ2-4; the table assigns TRBD1, which was not confirmed against the DNA. TRBV21-1 is marked as a pseudogene. The CDR3 runs to 16 residues. CDR3 protein: CASGPLGQGAKNIQYF. CDR3 nucleotides: TGTGCCAGCGGCCCTCTTGGGCAGGGTGCCAAAAACATTCAGTACTTC.

This clone showed up just a few times. This sequence joins TRBV7-9 and TRBJ1-6; 9 positions agree with TRBD1. CDR1 SEHNR and CDR2 FQNEAQ come from the germline V gene (reference sequence). This CDR3 has 14 residues. The V and J ends lost 4 bases and 10 bases, in that order; junction bases with no gene match: 5. CDR3: CASSSTGGSSPLHF. CDR3 coding DNA: TGTGCCAGCAGCTCAACAGGGGGCTCATCACCCCTCCACTTT.

V is TRBV27 and J is TRBJ1-5; 7 positions match TRBD1. Germline CDR1 is MNHEY and CDR2 is SMNVEV (reference sequence). Trimming took 5 bases from V and 6 from J; bases not matched to a gene: 13. CDR3 length equals 16 residues. CDR3 residues: CASSPNLGGYGQPQHF. The CDR3, as DNA: TGTGCCAGCAGTCCGAATCTAGGGGGCTACGGTCAGCCCCAGCATTTT.

The chain combines TRBV15 with TRBJ2-1; the D gene is possibly TRBD1 (6 bases). Germline values: CDR1 LNHNV, CDR2 YYDKDF (reference sequence). The V end lost 3 bases, the J end lost 4 bases, and 16 bases lay between the germline ends. CDR3 length: 16 residues. CDR3 nucleotides: TGTGCCACCAGCAGTTCGGACAGACCTCCGTACAATGAGCAGTTCTTC. It yields the protein CATSSSDRPPYNEQFF.

CDR3 region: CASSPSKVAGRDTQYF. CDR3 in DNA: TGCGCCAGCAGCCCCTCTAAGGTAGCCGGTAGGGATACGCAGTATTTT. J is TRBJ2-3 and V is TRBV5-1, with D unclear. CDR3 length: 16 amino acids. CDR1 and CDR2 from the germline V gene are SGHRS and YFSETQ. V lost 4 bases to trimming and J lost 6 bases, with 21 bases between them.

The chain combines TRBV11-1 with TRBJ2-1; the D is unclear. Germline V CDR1 and CDR2: SGHAT, FQDESV (reference sequence). The ends were cut back, 5 bases at V and 12 bases at J, with 14 bases in the middle. CDR3 size: 12 residues. DNA for the CDR3: TGTGCCAGCAGCCCGAAGACAACCAGGCAGTTCTTC. It yields the protein CASSPKTTRQFF. The whole variable domain, filled in from reference TRBV11-1 and TRBJ2-1, reads EAEVAQSPRYKITEKSQAVAFWCDPISGHATLYWYRQILGQGPELLVQFQDESVVDDSQLPKDRFSAERLKGVDSTLKIQPAELGDSAMYLCASSPKTTRQFFGPGTRLTVL.

The chain links TRBV14 to TRBJ2-7; 8 positions agree with TRBD2. With 1 base clipped from V and 6 bases from J, the junction kept 5 bases outside the gene matches. Germline V CDR1 and CDR2: SGHDN, FVKESK. The CDR3 contains 14 residues. CDR3 region: CASSQAGRGGEQYF. The CDR3, as DNA: TGTGCCAGCAGCCAAGCCGGGAGGGGAGGCGAGCAGTACTTC.

The rearrangement uses TRBV7-9 and TRBJ1-1; D not certain. In germline, CDR1 is SEHNR, CDR2 FQNEAQ (reference sequence). This CDR3 is 12 amino acids long. V was shortened by 2 bases and J by 8 bases, with 9 bases between the two germline ends. In DNA, the CDR3 is TGTGCCAGCAGCTTATCGGTGGGAGAAGCTTTCTTT. This translates into CASSLSVGEAFF.

This chain joins TRBV28 and TRBJ2-7, with D tentatively TRBD2 (5 bases). The V end lost 2 bases, the J end lost 3 bases, and 11 bases lay between the germline ends. This CDR3 has 14 residues. Germline lookup yields CDR1 MDHEN and CDR2 SYDVKM. CDR3 loop: CASSLRGKNYEQYF. As DNA, the CDR3 is TGTGCCAGCAGTTTACGAGGGAAGAACTACGAGCAGTACTTC.

The rearrangement links TRBV5-1 to TRBJ2-5, with TRBD2 matching 11 bases. The CDR3 is 17 residues long. With 0 bases clipped from V and 2 bases from J, the junction kept 6 bases outside the gene matches. Germline CDR1 reads SGHRS; CDR2 reads YFSETQ. CDR3 nucleotide sequence: TGCGCCAGCAGCTTGGAACTAGCGGGAGAGTATCAAGAGACCCAGTACTTC. The encoded protein is CASSLELAGEYQETQYF.

This clone counts as medium-sized. The chain links TRBV4-1 to TRBJ1-2; 8 positions agree with TRBD1. Germline values: CDR1 MGHRA, CDR2 YSYEKL. CDR3 length equals 15 residues. The trim removed 4 bases at V and 1 base at J, leaving 5 bases unmatched. CDR3 in amino acids: CASSLDRGSNYGYTF. CDR3 DNA sequence: TGCGCCAGCAGCCTTGACAGGGGAAGTAACTATGGCTACACCTTC.

This rearrangement joins TRBV18 to TRBJ1-1; 7 bases are shared with TRBD1. Germline values: CDR1 KGHSH, CDR2 LQKENI. The J segment lost 1 base and the V segment lost 4 bases, leaving 6 bases of the junction unmatched. This CDR3 spans 15 amino acids. DNA of the CDR3: TGTGCCAGCTCACTTCACAGGGGCCGGAACACTGAAGCTTTCTTT. This translates into CASSLHRGRNTEAFF.

J is TRBJ2-3 and V is TRBV19; D remains ambiguous. From germline, CDR1 is LNHDA and CDR2 SQIVND (reference sequence). Trimming pared 6 bases from V and 2 bases from J, leaving 9 bases between. This CDR3 region has 13 residues. CDR3 nucleotides: TGTGCCAGTAGCAGAGCTATCACAGATACGCAGTATTTT. It encodes CASSRAITDTQYF.

The genes are TRBV11-3 and TRBJ2-7; TRBD2 might be the D (6 bases). The length of the CDR3 is 15 residues. Germline V gives CDR1 SGHNT, CDR2 YENEEA. V lost 0 bases and J lost 0, with 9 bases in between. Written as DNA, the CDR3 is TGTGCCAGCAGCTTAGAGGGAGCGGGCTCCTACGAGCAGTACTTC. This sequence encodes CASSLEGAGSYEQYF.

The chain joins TRBV7-8 to TRBJ2-7; D remains ambiguous. The germline V and J ends were trimmed by 6 bases and 2 bases, with 17 bases remaining between them. Germline V gene sequence: CDR1 SGHVS, CDR2 FQNEAQ. CDR3 length: 15 amino acids. The CDR3 sequence is CASRPFGDRAYEQYF. Written as DNA, the CDR3 is TGTGCCAGCAGACCATTCGGAGACCGCGCCTACGAGCAGTACTTC.